These 23 T cell receptor beta chains came from one sample sequenced in a study of blood T cell repertoires in COVID-19. The data were produced by immunoSEQ multiplex PCR, yet TCRdb's version contains in-frame clones alone and is incomplete. The table includes 200,000 to 250,000 clones, about nine tenths detected once. Sequencing input: PBMCs or T cells enriched from blood (not recorded which). The source of these receptors is a woman aged 25 to 39 who had recovered from COVID-19.

The CDR3 DNA follows: TGCGCCAGCAGCCAAGATGGCGGATTCCAAGAGACCCAGTACTTC. Its protein is CASSQDGGFQETQYF. J is TRBJ2-5 and V is TRBV4-1; D unresolved. This CDR3 comprises 15 residues. Germline loops: CDR1 MGHRA, CDR2 YSYEKL. V lost 0 bases to trimming and J lost 1 base, with 9 bases between them.

A single count supports this clone. This sequence joins TRBV5-5 and TRBJ1-1; the match to TRBD1 covers 9 bases. The CDR3 spans 15 residues. Germline V gene lookup returns CDR1 SGHKS and CDR2 YYEKEE (reference sequence). V trimming: 4 bases; J trimming: 1 base; junction bases outside the gene matches: 5. The CDR3 DNA reads TGTGCCAGCAGCGATCCGGGACAGGGGAACACTGAAGCTTTCTTT. Amino acid sequence: CASSDPGQGNTEAFF.

The J gene is TRBJ1-6, the V gene TRBV14; D gene unclear. The CDR3 has 14 amino acids. V was clipped by 2 bases and J by 4 bases, with 6 bases between them. Germline CDR1 and CDR2: SGHDN and FVKESK. The CDR3 protein is CASSQRTYNSPLHF. Here the CDR3 DNA reads TGTGCCAGCAGCCAAAGGACTTATAATTCACCCCTCCACTTT.

The V gene is TRBV6-2 or TRBV6-3, the J gene TRBJ2-2; 8 bases align to TRBD1. The V and J ends lost 4 bases and 6 bases, in that order; junction bases with no gene match: 7. The CDR3 covers 15 residues. Germline CDR1 MNHEY, CDR2 SVGEGT. CDR3: CASSSGQGWPGELFF. As DNA, the CDR3 is TGTGCCAGCAGTTCCGGACAGGGTTGGCCCGGGGAGCTGTTTTTT.

The chain is built from TRBV6-6 and TRBJ1-5; a possible D gene is TRBD1 (5 bases). The V end lost 6 bases, the J end lost 3 bases, and 12 bases lay between the germline ends. Germline CDR1 is MNHNY and CDR2 is SVGAGI (reference sequence). The CDR3 length is 14 residues. CDR3 bases: TGTGCCAGCAGACCCGACAGATACAATCAGCCCCAGCATTTT. It yields the protein CASRPDRYNQPQHF.

The chain couples TRBV4-3 to TRBJ1-2; no definite D call. Trimming took 0 bases from V and 4 from J, leaving 18 bases between them. CDR3 length equals 17 residues. From germline, CDR1 is LGHNA and CDR2 YSLEER. Written as DNA, the CDR3 is TGCGCCAGCAGCCAAGAAAGGCGGTACGAAAAGATCTATGGCTACACCTTC. The encoded protein is CASSQERRYEKIYGYTF.

The chain combines TRBV14 with TRBJ1-2; 7 bases are shared with TRBD1. V was clipped by 4 bases and J by 3 bases; unmatched bases: 11. This CDR3 comprises 16 residues. Germline CDR1 is SGHDN and CDR2 is FVKESK. In DNA form, the CDR3 reads TGTGCCAGCAGCCCCTCCCGACAGGGAGGTCACTATGGCTACACCTTC. The encoded protein is CASSPSRQGGHYGYTF.

This rearrangement joins TRBV7-9 to TRBJ2-7; perhaps TRBD2 as D (6 bases). The ends were cut back, 5 bases at V and 2 bases at J, with 10 bases in the middle. From germline, CDR1 is SEHNR and CDR2 FQNEAQ (reference sequence). The length of the CDR3 is 13 residues. The CDR3 nucleotides read TGTGCCAGCAGCGAGGGAGGACCCTACGAGCAGTACTTC. Protein: CASSEGGPYEQYF. Full variable domain (remainder filled in from reference TRBV7-9 and TRBJ2-7): DTGVSQNPRHKITKRGQNVTFRCDPISEHNRLYWYRQTLGQGPEFLTYFQNEAQLEKSRLLSDRFSAERPKGSFSTLEIQRTEQGDSAMYLCASSEGGPYEQYFGPGTRLTVT.

The V gene is TRBV19, the J gene TRBJ2-2; D might be TRBD1 (5 bases). The CDR3 sequence is 15 residues long. The V and J ends lost 5 bases and 0 bases respectively, with 10 bases between them. Germline lookup yields CDR1 LNHDA and CDR2 SQIVND (reference sequence). CDR3 in DNA: TGTGCCAGTAGTCCTAGGACACCGAACACCGGGGAGCTGTTTTTT. Its protein product is CASSPRTPNTGELFF.

This clone was seen a few times. Other nucleotide sequences in the sample specify the same CDR3. This sequence joins TRBV19 and TRBJ1-1; D gene unclear. Per the germline V gene, CDR1 is LNHDA and CDR2 is SQIVND (reference sequence). The CDR3 extends over 14 amino acids. The V and J ends lost 5 bases and 0 bases respectively, with 10 bases between them. The CDR3 nucleotides are TGTGCCAGTAGTCCCAGCGGCATGAACACTGAAGCTTTCTTT. This gives the protein CASSPSGMNTEAFF.

The chain couples TRBV7-2 to TRBJ2-2; 7 bases fit TRBD1. The CDR3 has 15 residues. Germline values: CDR1 SGHTA, CDR2 FQGNSA. Trimming removed 3 bases from V and 3 bases from J; junction bases left unmatched: 4. DNA of the CDR3: TGTGCCAGCAGCTTGACAGGGTGGGACACCGGGGAGCTGTTTTTT. As protein: CASSLTGWDTGELFF.

This chain connects TRBV29-1 to TRBJ1-2; TRBD1 is a possible D gene (5 bases). The V gene's germline CDR1 is SQVTM and CDR2 ANQGSEA. This CDR3 is built from 16 residues. Trimming pared 3 bases from V and 1 base from J, leaving 18 bases between. The CDR3: CSVDGVPGWDNYGYTF. As DNA, the CDR3 is TGCAGCGTTGATGGGGTCCCAGGGTGGGATAACTATGGCTACACCTTC.

CDR3 loop: CASNSPAGGAYEQYF. CDR3 bases: TGTGCCAGCAATTCCCCGGCGGGCGGGGCTTACGAGCAGTACTTC. This rearrangement joins TRBV13 to TRBJ2-7; a weak D match, TRBD2 (6 bases). V lost 7 bases to trimming and J lost 4 bases, with 20 bases between them. Germline assignment: CDR1 PRHDT and CDR2 FYEKMQ (reference sequence). The CDR3 is made up of 15 amino acids.

V and J are TRBV3-1 (or the pseudogene TRBV3-2) and TRBJ2-5; D gene ambiguous. The CDR3 contains 14 residues. Deletions cut 4 bases from V and 3 bases from J, with 12 bases between. Germline CDR1 is LGHDT and CDR2 is YNNKEL (reference sequence). The CDR3 nucleotides read TGTGCCAGCAGCCGACAACGGCGAAAAGAGACCCAGTACTTC. Translating it yields CASSRQRRKETQYF.

This sequence joins TRBV18 and TRBJ2-7; 8 positions match TRBD1. The CDR3 loop spans 13 amino acids. The V segment lost 4 bases and the J segment 2 bases; nucleotides outside the gene matches: 1. CDR1 and CDR2 from the germline V gene are KGHSH and LQKENI. CDR3 loop: CASSQQGAYEQYF. The CDR3 region has the DNA TGTGCCAGCTCACAACAGGGGGCCTACGAGCAGTACTTC. The full variable domain, rest sourced from reference TRBV18 and TRBJ2-7, is NAGVMQNPRHLVRRRGQEARLRCSPMKGHSHVYWYRQLPEEGLKFMVYLQKENIIDESGMPKERFSAEFPKEGPSILRIQQVVRGDSAAYFCASSQQGAYEQYFGPGTRLTVT.

The V call is TRBV2, the J call TRBJ1-6; D might be TRBD1 (6 bases). V was shortened by 2 bases and J by 10 bases, with 12 bases between the two germline ends. The V gene's germline CDR1 is SNHLY and CDR2 FYNNEI. The CDR3 extends over 14 amino acids. The CDR3 reads CASSEQGLGSPLHF. DNA for the CDR3: TGTGCCAGCAGTGAACAGGGGCTAGGCTCACCCCTCCACTTT.

The gene calls are TRBV6-2 or TRBV6-3 and TRBJ2-1; D possibly corresponds to TRBD2 (5 bases). CDR1 is MNHEY, CDR2 SVGEGT, per germline. Between the trimmed V and J ends, which lost 4 bases and 4 bases, there was a span of 8 bases. This CDR3 comprises 13 residues. The DNA of the CDR3 is TGTGCCAGCAGTTTGGAGGCATACAATGAGCAGTTCTTC. This gives the protein CASSLEAYNEQFF.

This clone showed up many times. V usage is TRBV19 and J usage is TRBJ2-1; possibly TRBD1 for D (7 bases). Deletions cut 7 bases from V and 4 bases from J, with 17 bases between. The CDR3 is 15 residues long. The germline V gene has CDR1 LNHDA and CDR2 SQIVND (reference sequence). The CDR3 bases are TGTGCCAGTACAGGGGGGACGGACCTTTACAATGAGCAGTTCTTC. Translating it yields CASTGGTDLYNEQFF.

The chain carries TRBV7-2 and TRBJ1-6; TRBD1 matches 8 bases. V lost 4 bases, J lost 0 bases, and 2 bases stayed unmatched. Per the germline V gene, CDR1 is SGHTA and CDR2 is FQGNSA. The CDR3 extends over 16 amino acids. The DNA for the CDR3 is TGTGCCAGCAGCTATACAGGGGGCTCCTATAATTCACCCCTCCACTTT. It is translated as CASSYTGGSYNSPLHF. Using reference TRBV7-2 and TRBJ1-6 for the parts outside the CDR3, the full variable domain is GAGVSQSPSNKVTEKGKDVELRCDPISGHTALYWYRQSLGQGLEFLIYFQGNSAPDKSGLPSDRFSAERTGGSVSTLTIQRTQQEDSAVYLCASSYTGGSYNSPLHFGNGTRLTVT.

The chain couples TRBV2 to TRBJ2-3; TRBD1 aligns across 7 bases. The V gene end was trimmed by 3 bases and the J gene end by 5 bases; junction bases not matched to a gene: 2. The CDR3 has 13 residues. Germline V CDR1 and CDR2: SNHLY, FYNNEI. The CDR3 sequence is CASSDRGLDTQYF. Here the CDR3 DNA reads TGTGCCAGCAGTGACAGGGGGTTAGATACGCAGTATTTT.

V usage is TRBV6-2 or TRBV6-3 and J usage is TRBJ1-6; D is perhaps TRBD1 (5 bases). The V and J ends lost 0 bases and 5 bases respectively, with 20 bases between them. This CDR3 comprises 19 residues. CDR1 is MNHEY, CDR2 SVGEGT, per germline. For the CDR3, the DNA is TGTGCCAGCAGTTACTCGGGACCTCACGGGGGTGGTAATAATTCACCCCTCCACTTT. Translated, it gives CASSYSGPHGGGNNSPLHF.

This chain joins TRBV6-5 and TRBJ2-7; tentative D call: TRBD1 (5 bases). Trimming stripped 2 bases from V and 4 bases from J, with 9 bases between. Germline CDR1 and CDR2: MNHEY and SVGAGI. The CDR3 runs to 13 residues. In DNA form, the CDR3 reads TGTGCCAGCAGTTACGGGGCGATGTACGAGCAGTACTTC. It yields the protein CASSYGAMYEQYF.

The genes are TRBV5-1 and TRBJ2-7; TRBD1 aligns across 7 bases. Per germline, CDR1 SGHRS and CDR2 YFSETQ. The ends lost 3 bases at V and 3 bases at J; junction bases unmatched: 3. The CDR3 contains 13 residues. CDR3 region: CASSWDRFYEQYF. CDR3 nucleotides: TGCGCCAGCAGCTGGGACAGATTCTACGAGCAGTACTTC.